The 24 T cell receptor beta chains given below trace back to one sample, sequenced in a study of cytomegalovirus exposure and HLA in healthy donors. The PCR was carried out with 60 Vbeta primers and 13 Jbeta primers. The table came from immunoSEQ multiplex PCR; TCRdb's copy has only in-frame clones and leaves some out. The sample records approximately 250,000 clones, about 85% being singletons. The sample taken for sequencing was PBMCs. The receptors originated from a girl aged 2 to 9 in good health and CMV-seronegative.

The V call is TRBV9, the J call TRBJ2-7; TRBD1 matches at 11 bases. Germline CDR1 and CDR2: SGDLS and YYNGEE. V trimming: 4 bases; J trimming: 2 bases; junction bases outside the gene matches: 5. This CDR3 comprises 15 residues. This CDR3 is CASSLGTGGTYEQYF. The CDR3 DNA sequence: TGTGCCAGCAGCCTCGGGACAGGGGGGACCTACGAGCAGTACTTC.

The chain couples TRBV5-6 to TRBJ2-3, with D possibly being TRBD2 (5 bases). The V and J ends lost 2 bases and 7 bases respectively, with 11 bases between them. The CDR3 is 13 residues long. Germline lookup yields CDR1 SGHDT and CDR2 YYEEEE. CDR3 sequence: CASSFRTGNTQYF. Written as DNA, the CDR3 is TGTGCCAGCAGCTTCCGGACTGGGAATACGCAGTATTTT. Variable domain in full (rest from reference TRBV5-6 and TRBJ2-3): DAGVTQSPTHLIKTRGQQVTLRCSPKSGHDTVSWYQQALGQGPQFIFQYYEEEERQRGNFPDRFSGHQFPNYSSELNVNALLLGDSALYLCASSFRTGNTQYFGPGTRLTVL.

This chain uses TRBV29-1 with TRBJ2-3; 7 bases line up with TRBD2. Per germline, CDR1 SQVTM and CDR2 ANQGSEA. V dropped 7 bases and J dropped 3; count of bases not matched to a gene: 7. The CDR3 totals 13 residues. CDR3 in DNA: TGCAGCGCCGAGTCGGGGGGTACAGATACGCAGTATTTT. It translates to CSAESGGTDTQYF.

The V gene is TRBV5-1, the J gene TRBJ1-2; maybe TRBD1 (5 bases). This CDR3 spans 13 amino acids. The V and J ends lost 1 base and 3 bases respectively, with 7 bases between them. The germline CDR1 and CDR2 sequences are SGHRS and YFSETQ. CDR3: CASSLFRDYGYTF. In nucleotides, the CDR3 is TGCGCCAGCAGCTTGTTCAGGGACTATGGCTACACCTTC.

The rearrangement uses TRBV5-6 and TRBJ2-7, with 11 bases that match TRBD2. V trimming: 2 bases; J trimming: 8 bases; junction bases outside the gene matches: 9. Germline V gene sequence: CDR1 SGHDT, CDR2 YYEEEE. The CDR3 consists of 15 residues. CDR3 loop: CASSLFELAGAQQYF. DNA of the CDR3: TGTGCCAGCAGCTTATTTGAACTAGCGGGAGCTCAGCAGTACTTC.

V usage is TRBV5-1 and J usage is TRBJ2-5; 10 bases align to TRBD2. The CDR3 has 15 amino acids. The V segment lost 0 bases and the J segment 3 bases; nucleotides outside the gene matches: 2. In germline, CDR1 is SGHRS, CDR2 YFSETQ. CDR3 loop: CASSLAAGGEETQYF. CDR3 in DNA: TGCGCCAGCAGCTTGGCAGCGGGAGGGGAAGAGACCCAGTACTTC. The variable domain in full, completed from reference TRBV5-1 and TRBJ2-5, reads KAGVTQTPRYLIKTRGQQVTLSCSPISGHRSVSWYQQTPGQGLQFLFEYFSETQRNKGNFPGRFSGRQFSNSRSEMNVSTLELGDSALYLCASSLAAGGEETQYFGPGTRLLVL.

V gene TRBV6-4 combines with J gene TRBJ2-1, with 9 bases identical to TRBD1. The CDR3 covers 15 residues. J was trimmed by 3 bases and V by 8 bases; bases with no gene match: 8. The V gene's germline CDR1 is MRHNA and CDR2 SNTAGT. CDR3 loop: CASAKGQGHYNEQFF. CDR3 DNA: TGTGCCAGCGCAAAAGGACAGGGGCACTACAATGAGCAGTTCTTC.

This clone was detected only a few times. The chain links TRBV6-1 to TRBJ2-7; unclear D gene. There are 11 residues in the CDR3. Trimming cost V 4 bases and J 3 bases, with 4 bases left between them. Looked up from germline, CDR1 is MNHNS and CDR2 is SASEGT. This CDR3 is CASSAYYEQYF. DNA for the CDR3: TGTGCCAGCAGTGCCTACTACGAGCAGTACTTC.

The chain joins TRBV7-9 to TRBJ2-6, with TRBD1 matching over 10 bases. The germline gives CDR1 SEHNR, CDR2 FQNEAQ (reference sequence). This CDR3 region has 17 residues. DNA for the CDR3: TGTGCGGAGACCGGGACAGGGGTCCACTCTGGGGCCAACGTCCTGACTTTC. It encodes CAETGTGVHSGANVLTF. The variable domain in full, with the rest retrieved from reference TRBV7-9 and TRBJ2-6, is DTGVSQNPRHKITKRGQNVTFRCDPISEHNRLYWYRQTLGQGPEFLTYFQNEAQLEKSRLLSDRFSAERPKGSFSTLEIQRTEQGDSAMYLCAETGTGVHSGANVLTFGAGSRLTVL.

The chain employs TRBV4-2 and TRBJ1-5, with unresolved D. Per the germline V gene, CDR1 is LGHNA and CDR2 is YNFKEQ. V was trimmed by 2 bases and J by 0 bases, leaving 8 bases between them. This CDR3 region has 15 residues. The CDR3 reads CASSQHRDSNQPQHF. In nucleotides, the CDR3 is TGTGCCAGCAGCCAACATCGGGATAGCAATCAGCCCCAGCATTTT.

This chain joins TRBV4-1 and TRBJ2-7; TRBD2 matches 9 bases. CDR3 length: 17 amino acids. Germline assignment: CDR1 MGHRA and CDR2 YSYEKL. J gave up 5 bases and V 0 bases, and 11 bases lay outside the gene matches. CDR3 coding DNA: TGCGCCAGCAGCCAAGACCCCGGCGGGGGGGCGGTAGACGAGCAGTACTTC. Translating it yields CASSQDPGGGAVDEQYF.

The gene calls are TRBV6-1 and TRBJ1-5; D call uncertain. The CDR3 has 14 residues. V gave up 3 bases and J gave up 9 bases, with 15 bases separating them. Germline loops: CDR1 MNHNS, CDR2 SASEGT. In DNA, the CDR3 is TGTGCCAGCAGTGATGCACCCAACATTCCGCCCCAGCATTTT. Encoded protein: CASSDAPNIPPQHF.

Regarding this clone: This CDR3 fails to terminate in the conserved phenylalanine or tryptophan, so it likely reflects a read error. The DNA is omitted, as the CDR3 cannot be located on it reliably, and the CDR3 follows TCRdb's listing. The V call is TRBV6-1, the J call TRBJ2-7; TRBD2 is taken as the D call from the table, unchecked against the DNA. CDR1 and CDR2 (germline): MNHNS, SASEGT. The CDR3 has 11 residues if both end residues are counted. This CDR3 is CASSGRTSNSC.

The gene calls are TRBV29-1 and TRBJ2-7; weak D call: TRBD1 (5 bases). The CDR3 totals 13 residues. Germline CDR1 SQVTM, CDR2 ANQGSEA. V was clipped by 7 bases and J by 2 bases, with 15 bases between them. The CDR3 coding sequence is TGCAGCGCTCAGGGTCAGTTCCCCTACGAGCAGTACTTC. It translates to CSAQGQFPYEQYF.

The rearrangement links TRBV10-1 to TRBJ2-2, with TRBD2 identical over 7 bases. CDR1 and CDR2 from the germline V gene are WNHNN and SYGVQD (reference sequence). The V and J ends lost 8 bases and 6 bases, in that order; junction bases with no gene match: 0. The CDR3 is 11 amino acids. As DNA, the CDR3 is TGCGCCAGCCGGGGGGCCGGGGAGCTGTTTTTT. Amino acids: CASRGAGELFF.

The chain has TRBV5-6 and TRBJ2-1; 7 nucleotides agree with TRBD1. After removal of 3 bases from V and 5 bases from J, the junction contained 2 bases not matched to a gene. CDR3 length equals 13 residues. The germline V gene has CDR1 SGHDT and CDR2 YYEEEE. The DNA for the CDR3 is TGTGCCAGCAGCTCGGGACAGAACAATGAGCAGTTCTTC. It specifies CASSSGQNNEQFF.

The V and J genes are TRBV2 and TRBJ1-1; TRBD1 is a possible D gene (5 bases). The CDR3 has 11 residues. The germline V and J ends were trimmed by 6 bases and 9 bases, with 11 bases remaining between them. Looked up from germline, CDR1 is SNHLY and CDR2 is FYNNEI. In nucleotides, the CDR3 is TGTGCCAGCAGGACGGGGACTCAAGCTTTCTTT. Its protein is CASRTGTQAFF.

This clone showed up just once. The chain carries TRBV7-9 and TRBJ2-1, with D possibly matching TRBD2 (6 bases). The CDR3 spans 13 residues. Trimming left V 5 bases short and J 10 bases short, with 15 bases between. Germline loops: CDR1 SEHNR, CDR2 FQNEAQ (reference sequence). The CDR3 reads CASSRPGEREQFF. The CDR3 DNA follows: TGTGCCAGCAGCCGCCCGGGGGAGCGAGAGCAGTTCTTC.

V usage is TRBV19 and J usage is TRBJ2-7; D may be TRBD1 (8 bases). The ends were cut back, 6 bases at V and 4 bases at J, with 16 bases in the middle. This CDR3 contains 14 residues. Germline lookup yields CDR1 LNHDA and CDR2 SQIVND (reference sequence). The CDR3 DNA is TGTGCCAGTAGCACAACAGGGGGGGCTTACGAGCAGTACTTC. It encodes CASSTTGGAYEQYF. Looking up the rest from reference TRBV19 and TRBJ2-7 gives the full variable domain: DGGITQSPKYLFRKEGQNVTLSCEQNLNHDAMYWYRQDPGQGLRLIYYSQIVNDFQKGDIAEGYSVSREKKESFPLTVTSAQKNPTAFYLCASSTTGGAYEQYFGPGTRLTVT.

The J gene is TRBJ2-7, the V gene TRBV12-5; 8 nucleotides agree with TRBD2. CDR1 LGHNT and CDR2 FRNRAP come from the germline V gene. The trim removed 7 bases at V and 4 bases at J, leaving 15 bases unmatched. This CDR3 comprises 16 residues. The CDR3 coding sequence is TGTGCTAGTGCCCTGGGGGGGGCGGGGGGCCGTTACGAGCAGTACTTC. Translating it yields CASALGGAGGRYEQYF.

CDR3 nucleotides: TGTGCCAGCAGCGCCACACAGGGGAACACTGAAGCTTTCTTT. It yields the protein CASSATQGNTEAFF. This chain links TRBV5-6 with TRBJ1-1; D might be TRBD1 (6 bases). Germline CDR1 SGHDT, CDR2 YYEEEE. Trimming left V 4 bases short and J 1 base short, with 11 bases between. The CDR3 runs to 14 residues.

The genes are TRBV21-1 and TRBJ2-3; whether TRBD2, the table's D call, matches the DNA was not checked. TRBV21-1 is annotated as a pseudogene. The CDR3 totals 17 residues. CDR3 nucleotide sequence: TGTGCCAGCAGCAAAGGGACCAATGGGGGGGGTACGGATACGCAGTATTTT. Protein sequence: CASSKGTNGGGTDTQYF.

The DNA of the CDR3 is TGTGCCTGGAACGGTATCCAGGGGAATTCACCCCTCCACTTT. It encodes CAWNGIQGNSPLHF. V is TRBV30 and J is TRBJ1-6; TRBD1 is a possible D gene (6 bases). Germline CDR1 reads GTSNPN; CDR2 reads SVGIG (reference sequence). V lost 4 bases and J lost 7, with 14 bases in between. The CDR3 is 14 residues long.

The CDR3 region has the DNA TGTGCCAGCAGTGAGCGGTTGACAGGTGCTAGCACAGATACGCAGTATTTT. It translates to CASSERLTGASTDTQYF. V usage is TRBV6-1 and J usage is TRBJ2-3; D is perhaps TRBD1 (6 bases). Germline assignment: CDR1 MNHNS and CDR2 SASEGT. This CDR3 contains 17 residues. Trimming removed 3 bases at V and 0 bases at J, with 16 bases between.